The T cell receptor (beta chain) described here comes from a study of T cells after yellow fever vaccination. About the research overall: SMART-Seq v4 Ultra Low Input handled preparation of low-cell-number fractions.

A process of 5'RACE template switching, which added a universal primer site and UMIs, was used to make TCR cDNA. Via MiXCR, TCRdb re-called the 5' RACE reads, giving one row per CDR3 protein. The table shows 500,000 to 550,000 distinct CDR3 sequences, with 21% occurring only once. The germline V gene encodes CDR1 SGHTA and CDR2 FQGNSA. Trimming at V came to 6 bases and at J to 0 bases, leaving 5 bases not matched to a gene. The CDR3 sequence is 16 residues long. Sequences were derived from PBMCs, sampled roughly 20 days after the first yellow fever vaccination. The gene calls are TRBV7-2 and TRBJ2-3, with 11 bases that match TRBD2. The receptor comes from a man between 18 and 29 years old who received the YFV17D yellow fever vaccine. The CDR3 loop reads CASRYRLAGSTDTQYF. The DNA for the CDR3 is TGTGCCAGCAGGTACCGACTAGCGGGGAGCACAGATACGCAGTATTTT.